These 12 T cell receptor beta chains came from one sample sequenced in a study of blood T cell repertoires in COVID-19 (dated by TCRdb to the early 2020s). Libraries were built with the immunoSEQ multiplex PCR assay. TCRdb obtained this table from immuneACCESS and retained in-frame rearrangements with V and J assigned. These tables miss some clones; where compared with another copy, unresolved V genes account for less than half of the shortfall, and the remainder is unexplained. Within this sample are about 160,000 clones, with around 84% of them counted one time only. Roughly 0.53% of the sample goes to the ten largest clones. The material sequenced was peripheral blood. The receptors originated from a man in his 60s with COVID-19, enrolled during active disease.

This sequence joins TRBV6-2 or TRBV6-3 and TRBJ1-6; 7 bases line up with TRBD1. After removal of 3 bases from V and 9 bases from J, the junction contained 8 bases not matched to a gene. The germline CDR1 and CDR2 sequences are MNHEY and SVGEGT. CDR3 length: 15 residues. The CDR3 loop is CASSYSDRRISPLHF. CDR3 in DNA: TGTGCCAGCAGTTATTCGGACAGGCGGATTTCACCCCTCCACTTT.

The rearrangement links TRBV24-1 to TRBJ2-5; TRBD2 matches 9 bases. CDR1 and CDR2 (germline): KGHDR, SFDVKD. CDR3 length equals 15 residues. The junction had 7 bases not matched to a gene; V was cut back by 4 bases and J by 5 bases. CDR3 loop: CATSEGGTSTETQYF. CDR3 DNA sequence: TGTGCCACCAGTGAGGGCGGGACTAGCACTGAGACCCAGTACTTC.

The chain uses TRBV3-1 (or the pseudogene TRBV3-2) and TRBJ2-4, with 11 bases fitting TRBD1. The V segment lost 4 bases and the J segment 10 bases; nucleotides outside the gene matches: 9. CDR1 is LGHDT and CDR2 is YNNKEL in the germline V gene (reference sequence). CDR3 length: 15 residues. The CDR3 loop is CASSPGQGAIGIQYF. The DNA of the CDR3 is TGTGCCAGCAGCCCCGGACAGGGGGCTATTGGTATTCAGTACTTC.

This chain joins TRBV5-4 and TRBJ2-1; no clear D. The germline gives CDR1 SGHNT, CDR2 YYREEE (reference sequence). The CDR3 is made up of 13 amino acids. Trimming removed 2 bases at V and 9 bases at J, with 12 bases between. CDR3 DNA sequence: TGTGCCAGCAGCTTAAACGAAATTAGTGAGCAGTTCTTC. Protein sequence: CASSLNEISEQFF.

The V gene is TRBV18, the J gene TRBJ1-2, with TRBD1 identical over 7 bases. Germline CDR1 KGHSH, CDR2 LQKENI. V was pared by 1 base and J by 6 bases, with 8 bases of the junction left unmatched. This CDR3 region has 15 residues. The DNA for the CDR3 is TGTGCCAGCTCACCACAAGGGGGCAGTATCGATGGCTACACCTTC. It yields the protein CASSPQGGSIDGYTF.

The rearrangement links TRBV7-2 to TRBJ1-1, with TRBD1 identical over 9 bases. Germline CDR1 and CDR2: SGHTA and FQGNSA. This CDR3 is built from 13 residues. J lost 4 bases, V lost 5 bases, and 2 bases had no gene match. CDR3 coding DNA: TGTGCCAGCAGCGCGGACAGGGGCACTGAAGCTTTCTTT. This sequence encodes CASSADRGTEAFF.

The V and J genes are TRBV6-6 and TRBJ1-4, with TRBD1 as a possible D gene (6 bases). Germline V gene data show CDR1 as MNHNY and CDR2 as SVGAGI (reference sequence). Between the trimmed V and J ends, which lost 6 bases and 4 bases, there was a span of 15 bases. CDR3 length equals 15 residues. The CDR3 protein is CASRATGFDNEKLFF. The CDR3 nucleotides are TGTGCCAGCAGAGCAACAGGGTTTGATAATGAAAAACTGTTTTTT.

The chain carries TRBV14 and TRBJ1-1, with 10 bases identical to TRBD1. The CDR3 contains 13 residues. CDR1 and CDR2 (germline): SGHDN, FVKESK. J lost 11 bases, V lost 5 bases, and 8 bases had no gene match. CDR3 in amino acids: CASSKGTGDRAFF. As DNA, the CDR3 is TGTGCCAGCAGCAAAGGGACAGGGGATCGGGCTTTCTTT.

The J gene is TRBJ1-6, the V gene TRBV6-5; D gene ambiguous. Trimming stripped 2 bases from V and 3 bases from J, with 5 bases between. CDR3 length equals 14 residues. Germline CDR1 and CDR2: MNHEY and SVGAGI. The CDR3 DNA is TGTGCCAGCAGTTACGGCAGCTATAATTCACCCCTCCACTTT. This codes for CASSYGSYNSPLHF.

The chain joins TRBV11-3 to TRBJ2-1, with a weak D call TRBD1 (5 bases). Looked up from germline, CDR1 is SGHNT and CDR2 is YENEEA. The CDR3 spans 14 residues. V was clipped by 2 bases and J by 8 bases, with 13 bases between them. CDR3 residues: CASSLSRDVDEQFF. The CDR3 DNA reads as TGTGCCAGCAGCTTAAGCAGGGATGTTGATGAGCAGTTCTTC. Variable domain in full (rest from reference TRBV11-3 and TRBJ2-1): EAGVVQSPRYKIIEKKQPVAFWCNPISGHNTLYWYLQNLGQGPELLIRYENEEAVDDSQLPKDRFSAERLKGVDSTLKIQPAELGDSAVYLCASSLSRDVDEQFFGPGTRLTVL.

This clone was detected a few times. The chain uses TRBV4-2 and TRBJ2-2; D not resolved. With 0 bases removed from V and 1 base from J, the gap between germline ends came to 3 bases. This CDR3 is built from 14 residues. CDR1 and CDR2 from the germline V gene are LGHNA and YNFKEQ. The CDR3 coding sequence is TGTGCCAGCAGCCAAGACGGGAACACCGGGGAGCTGTTTTTT. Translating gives CASSQDGNTGELFF.

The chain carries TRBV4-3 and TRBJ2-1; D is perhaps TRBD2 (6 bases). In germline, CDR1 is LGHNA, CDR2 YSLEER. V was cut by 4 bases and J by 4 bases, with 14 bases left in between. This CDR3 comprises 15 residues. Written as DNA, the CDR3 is TGCGCCAGCAGCCGCCACACTAGCACATACAATGAGCAGTTCTTC. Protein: CASSRHTSTYNEQFF.